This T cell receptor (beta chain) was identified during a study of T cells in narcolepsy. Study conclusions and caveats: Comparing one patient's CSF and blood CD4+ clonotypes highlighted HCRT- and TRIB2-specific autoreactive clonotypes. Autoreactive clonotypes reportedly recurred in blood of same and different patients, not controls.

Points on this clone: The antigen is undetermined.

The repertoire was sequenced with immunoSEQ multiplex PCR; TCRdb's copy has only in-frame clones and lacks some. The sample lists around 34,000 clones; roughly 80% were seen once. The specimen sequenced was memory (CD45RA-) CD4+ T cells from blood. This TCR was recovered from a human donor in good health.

CDR3 sequence: CASRFSGESTEAFF. The CDR3 bases are TGCGCCAGCAGGTTTAGTGGAGAGAGCACTGAAGCTTTCTTT. This chain uses TRBV5-1 with TRBJ1-1; D gene unclear. Germline CDR1 is SGHRS and CDR2 is YFSETQ. The V gene lost 5 bases and the J gene lost 4 bases, with 15 bases spanning the gap. There are 14 residues in the CDR3.